These T cell receptor beta chains were read from a single sample in a study of cytotoxic CD8 clonotypes in ibrutinib-treated CLL. The method was immunoSEQ multiplex PCR; TCRdb's version includes in-frame clones alone and lacks a portion of them. The sample lists about 130,000 clones, approximately 80% occurring once. The sequences come from PBMCs, collected after 12 months of ibrutinib treatment. These receptors all stem from a human donor with chronic lymphocytic leukemia. The CDR3 runs from the conserved cysteine through the conserved F or W. D genes are given only for firm matches. Clone size is stated in some rows and not others, as once, few, many or a class when expanded.

d_gene | abundance | j_gene | v_gene | CDR3aa | CDR3nt
. | . | TRBJ1-2 | TRBV27 | CASTPLTQQGDYGYTF | TGTGCCAGCACACCGCTAACTCAGCAGGGTGACTATGGCTACACCTTC
TRBD1 | . | TRBJ2-1 | TRBV5-1 | CASGPGQGMNEQFF | TGCGCCAGCGGACCGGGACAGGGGATGAATGAGCAGTTCTTC
. | . | TRBJ2-1 | TRBV2 | CASSVRGDEQFF | TGTGCCAGCAGTGTTAGGGGGGATGAGCAGTTCTTC
. | few | TRBJ2-6 | TRBV27 | CASRGSGVGANVLTF | TGTGCCAGCAGAGGGAGTGGGGTTGGGGCCAACGTCCTGACTTTC
TRBD1 | . | TRBJ2-2 | TRBV10-3 | CAISESGVIVYRGNNTGELFF | TGTGCCATCAGTGAGTCTGGAGTCATTGTGTACAGGGGGAATAACACCGGGGAGCTGTTTTTT
. | . | TRBJ1-5 | TRBV2 | CASRPGLPLIMNQPQHF | TGTGCCAGCAGGCCCGGCCTACCTTTAATTATGAATCAGCCCCAGCATTTT
TRBD1 | . | TRBJ2-2 | TRBV19 | CASENLFITGGHGELFF | TGTGCCAGCGAAAACCTTTTTATAACAGGGGGCCACGGGGAGCTGTTTTTT
TRBD2 | . | TRBJ2-7 | TRBV6-5 | CASRLAGGDSYEQYF | TGTGCCAGCCGACTAGCGGGAGGGGACTCCTACGAGCAGTACTTC
TRBD1 | once | TRBJ1-3 | TRBV4-2 | CASSRIGQRGPNTIYF | TGTGCCAGCAGCCGAATCGGACAGAGGGGGCCAAACACCATATATTTT
. | . | TRBJ1-5 | TRBV5-1 | CASSFDASNQPQHF | TGCGCCAGCAGCTTTGACGCGAGCAATCAGCCCCAGCATTTT
. | . | TRBJ1-1 | TRBV7-9 | CASSPQPGNTEAFF | TGTGCCAGCAGTCCTCAACCAGGGAACACTGAAGCTTTCTTT
. | . | TRBJ1-5 | TRBV29-1 | CSVETAGVGQPQHF | TGCAGCGTTGAGACGGCAGGGGTGGGTCAGCCCCAGCATTTT
. | once | TRBJ1-2 | TRBV30 | CAYNIGDTRGYTF | TGTGCCTACAACATTGGGGACACGCGGGGCTACACCTTC
. | . | TRBJ1-1 | TRBV4-3 | CASSQGYRLNTEAFF | TGCGCCAGCAGCCAAGGTTATAGGTTGAACACTGAAGCTTTCTTT
. | . | TRBJ1-5 | TRBV7-2 | CASSLHQVQYSNQPQHF | TGTGCCAGCAGCTTACATCAGGTCCAGTATAGCAATCAGCCCCAGCATTTT
TRBD2 | . | TRBJ2-1 | TRBV7-6 | CASSGTRTSRESSYNEQFF | TGTGCCAGCAGCGGCACACGGACTAGCCGAGAGAGCTCCTACAATGAGCAGTTCTTC
. | . | TRBJ2-1 | TRBV14 | CASSPLTTYNEQFF | TGTGCCAGCAGCCCCTTGACAACCTACAATGAGCAGTTCTTC
TRBD1 | . | TRBJ1-1 | TRBV11-2 | CASSSHRGRRETEAFF | TGTGCCAGCAGCTCACACAGGGGGAGACGAGAGACTGAAGCTTTCTTT
. | once | TRBJ1-4 | TRBV2 | CASMGISNEKLFF | TGTGCCAGCATGGGGATTTCTAATGAAAAACTGTTTTTT
. | few | TRBJ1-3 | TRBV18 | CASSGGRISGNTIYF | TGTGCCAGCTCAGGCGGACGGATCTCTGGAAACACCATATATTTT
TRBD1 | . | TRBJ1-1 | TRBV7-9 | CASSLLGGQVNTEAFF | TGTGCCAGCAGCTTGTTAGGCGGACAGGTGAACACTGAAGCTTTCTTT
. | once | TRBJ2-3 | TRBV28 | CASSFPGASSTDTQYF | TGTGCCAGCAGTTTTCCCGGGGCATCCAGCACAGATACGCAGTATTTT
. | . | TRBJ2-3 | TRBV30 | CAWTTKGSQATDTQYF | TGTGCCTGGACCACAAAGGGGAGTCAGGCCACAGATACGCAGTATTTT
. | . | TRBJ2-7 | TRBV5-5 | CASSLSLGPYEQYF | TGTGCCAGCAGCTTATCCCTAGGGCCCTACGAGCAGTACTTC
. | few | TRBJ1-3 | TRBV4-1 | CASSQVAGSSGNTIYF | TGCGCCAGCAGCCAAGTGGCAGGAAGCTCTGGAAACACCATATATTTT
. | . | TRBJ2-1 | TRBV18 | CASSDVMNRIF | TGTGCCAGCTCAGATGTTATGAATAGAATCTTC
. | once | TRBJ2-5 | TRBV7-8 | CASSLGWEETQYF | TGTGCCAGCAGCTTAGGCTGGGAAGAGACCCAGTACTTC
. | . | TRBJ2-7 | TRBV5-4 | CASSLDPLYEQYF | TGTGCCAGCAGCTTGGACCCCCTCTACGAGCAGTACTTC
. | once | TRBJ2-1 | TRBV5-1 | CASSLFGGPSSYNEQFF | TGCGCCAGCAGCTTGTTCGGCGGCCCAAGCTCCTACAATGAGCAGTTCTTC
TRBD1 | . | TRBJ1-5 | TRBV5-4 | CASSSDRGQQPQHF | TGTGCCAGCAGCTCGGACAGGGGACAACAGCCCCAGCATTTT
TRBD2 | . | TRBJ2-3 | TRBV25-1 | CASSETSGRADTQYF | TGTGCCAGCAGTGAAACTAGCGGGAGGGCAGATACGCAGTATTTT
. | . | TRBJ1-1 | TRBV15 | CATSRDWGAPEAFF | TGTGCCACCAGCAGAGATTGGGGGGCCCCTGAAGCTTTCTTT
. | . | TRBJ2-3 | TRBV7-2 | CASSLDGDPSTDTQYF | TGTGCCAGCAGCTTAGACGGGGACCCGAGCACAGATACGCAGTATTTT
. | . | TRBJ2-6 | TRBV25-1 | CASTPPGANVLTF | TGTGCCAGCACCCCTCCTGGGGCCAACGTCCTGACTTTC
. | . | TRBJ2-7 | TRBV10-3 | CAITNRDPQDEQYF | TGTGCCATCACCAACCGGGACCCGCAGGACGAGCAGTACTTC
. | . | TRBJ2-7 | TRBV10-3 | CAISRQGSYEQYF | TGTGCCATCAGTCGGCAGGGGTCCTACGAGCAGTACTTC
TRBD2 | . | TRBJ2-3 | TRBV7-2 | CASSLLLAGTDTQYF | TGTGCCAGCAGCTTATTACTAGCGGGAACAGATACGCAGTATTTT
TRBD1 | . | TRBJ1-4 | TRBV28 | CASSWTGTGSNEKLFF | TGTGCCAGCAGTTGGACCGGGACAGGGTCTAATGAAAAACTGTTTTTT
. | . | TRBJ2-7 | TRBV7-2 | CASSQGPGDYEQYF | TGTGCCAGCAGCCAGGGTCCAGGGGACTACGAGCAGTACTTC
TRBD1 | . | TRBJ1-1 | TRBV18 | CASSPPSRGWTEAFF | TGTGCCAGCTCACCACCGTCCAGGGGGTGGACTGAAGCTTTCTTT
. | . | TRBJ2-3 | TRBV5-6 | CASSQSQYAADTQYF | TGTGCCAGCAGCCAATCCCAGTACGCGGCAGATACGCAGTATTTT
TRBD1 | . | TRBJ1-4 | TRBV9 | CASSVGGQGFEKLFF | TGTGCCAGCAGCGTAGGCGGACAGGGTTTTGAAAAACTGTTTTTT
TRBD1 | . | TRBJ2-7 | TRBV4-3 | CASSGQDPSLEQYF | TGCGCCAGCAGTGGACAGGACCCTTCTTTAGAGCAGTACTTC
. | once | TRBJ1-1 | TRBV18 | CASSTSDHQGWYNAFF | TGTGCCAGCTCAACATCGGACCATCAGGGATGGTACAACGCTTTCTTT
. | few | TRBJ2-7 | TRBV28 | CASSYLAKQYF | TGTGCCAGCAGTTATTTGGCGAAGCAGTACTTC
. | few | TRBJ2-2 | TRBV7-3 | CASSLGGTGELFF | TGTGCCAGCAGCCTCGGTGGCACCGGGGAGCTGTTTTTT
. | . | TRBJ1-5 | TRBV30 | CAWRSPGLGQPQHF | TGTGCCTGGCGTTCACCTGGCTTAGGTCAGCCCCAGCATTTT
. | . | TRBJ1-1 | TRBV7-8 | CASSSGQLNTEAFF | TGTGCCAGCAGCTCCGGACAGCTGAACACTGAAGCTTTCTTT
. | few | TRBJ2-5 | TRBV4-3 | CASSQEAQETQYF | TGCGCCAGCAGCCAAGAAGCCCAAGAGACCCAGTACTTC
TRBD1 | . | TRBJ2-1 | TRBV11-3 | CASSTGQGHNEQFF | TGTGCCAGCAGCACGGGACAGGGACACAATGAGCAGTTCTTC
. | . | TRBJ1-1 | TRBV5-6 | CASSRMEEAFF | TGTGCCAGCAGCCGGATGGAAGAAGCTTTCTTT
. | . | TRBJ1-1 | TRBV4-3 | CASSPVWAAGSNTEAFF | TGCGCCAGCAGCCCCGTTTGGGCTGCGGGTTCGAACACTGAAGCTTTCTTT
. | . | TRBJ2-7 | TRBV19 | CASSTTGYSYEQYF | TGTGCCAGTAGTACTACAGGATACTCCTACGAGCAGTACTTC
. | . | TRBJ2-5 | TRBV5-6 | CASSLGFSEPETQYF | TGTGCCAGCAGCTTGGGGTTCTCCGAGCCAGAGACCCAGTACTTC
. | . | TRBJ1-1 | TRBV19 | CASSIVLGSNTEAFF | TGTGCCAGTAGTATAGTTCTCGGAAGTAACACTGAAGCTTTCTTT
TRBD2 | . | TRBJ2-3 | TRBV18 | CASSPPIGAGDDYDTQYF | TGTGCCAGCTCACCACCGATTGGGGCGGGAGACGATTATGATACGCAGTATTTT